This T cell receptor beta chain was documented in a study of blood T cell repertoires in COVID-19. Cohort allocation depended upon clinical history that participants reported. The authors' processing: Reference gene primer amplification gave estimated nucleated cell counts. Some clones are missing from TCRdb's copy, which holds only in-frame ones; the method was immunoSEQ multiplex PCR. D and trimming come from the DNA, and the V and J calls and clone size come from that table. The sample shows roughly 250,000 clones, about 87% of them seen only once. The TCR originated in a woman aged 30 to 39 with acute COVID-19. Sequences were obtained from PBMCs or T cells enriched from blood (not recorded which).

The chain's CDR3 is CASSLGLAAEQYF. CDR3 coding DNA: TGTGCCAGCAGTTTGGGACTAGCAGCCGAGCAGTACTTC. The chain is built from TRBV12-3 or TRBV12-4 and TRBJ2-7; 9 bases match TRBD2. V lost 3 bases and J lost 6; bases outside the gene matches: 3. The CDR3 sequence is 13 residues long.